This T cell receptor (beta chain) was obtained from a study of blood T cells in healthy people across ages (dated by TCRdb to about 2015). For the study in its entirety: In model experiments, template switching captured roughly one uniquely barcoded TCR beta cDNA molecule for every two T cells. The study measured age-related changes in TCR beta repertoire diversity using deep sequencing normalized with unique cDNA molecular identifiers. The donors were divided into four age groups: young (average 16 years), middle-aged (roughly 42), aged (approximately 62) and long-lived (around 87). Donors of different ages were randomly distributed across sequencing lanes to avoid experimental bias. Two additional independent replicas of 1 million unique cDNA reads from the same blood draw were analyzed for two donors (one aged 18 to 30 and one aged 80 or older). Study-level results and caveats: As age increased, observed TCR beta diversity per million T cells dropped in a roughly linear way, and a significant reduction was already evident by age about 40. Estimates of total diversity based on one million sequenced T cells were regarded as lower bounds and as underestimates. The CMV infection status of donors was not known, potentially confounding age-related changes in expanded clonotypes. A strong correlation was found between observed TCR beta diversity and the percentage of naive T cells measured by flow cytometry. Bulk unsorted PBMC profiling prevented conclusive comparison of naive and antigen-experienced compartments. The long-lived group showed more naive CD4+ T cells, fewer expanded clones and increased TCR diversity than the aged group, suggesting age selection.

This clonotype was recorded many times. There is no known antigen for this receptor. Base qualities are not provided; no much larger clone lies one nucleotide away. The receptor library was made with 5' RACE. Sequenced using an Illumina HiSeq 2500. A second about 6 to 11 cycle PCR used a sample-barcoded 5' primer and a J-beta primer mix. A template-switch 5' adaptor carrying 12 random nucleotides introduced a unique molecular identifier onto each TCR beta cDNA molecule. Each sample yielded at least 2.5 million CDR3-containing paired-end reads. The Mint cDNA synthesis kit, primed by a TRBC-specific oligonucleotide, was used to synthesize first-strand cDNA from all RNA. Following uracil-DNA glycosylase treatment, a first 18-cycle PCR with universal primers M1SS and BC2_uni_R was performed on all cDNA. The study's processing was this. Each sample was normalized by randomly selecting 1 million high-quality reads, each carrying a distinct molecular identifier. Instead of being binned into consensus sequences, reads that shared molecular identifiers were thrown out. MiTCR, with a Q25 quality threshold and the strictest error-elimination algorithm, was used for CDR3 identification, clonotype clustering and error correction. A nonparametric unseen species model with Euler transformation was used to estimate a lower bound on total TCR beta diversity. The raw public reads went through TCRdb reprocessing: fastp at Q25, MiXCR clone calling, in-frame beta chains kept. Rows are combined by CDR3 protein, so each entry shows the most common genes and DNA. The V and J calls here are based on TCRdb, not the publication. For this sample the table gives roughly 680,000 distinct CDR3 sequences, of which roughly 21% were detected only once. Together, the top ten hold approximately 3.6% of the sample.

The donors were some 36 Caucasian individuals from Russia, aged roughly 6 to 90 years, who were systemically healthy. Each donor gave ten milliliters of peripheral blood, drawn into EDTA-treated Vacutainer tubes. Ficoll-Paque density-gradient centrifugation was used to isolate PBMCs, with at least 6 million per sample. Trizol reagent was used to extract total RNA from PBMCs, with at least 5 micrograms per sample. The percentages of naive CD45RAhigh/CD27high T cells were determined by flow cytometry on a PBMC aliquot from every donor. This clonotype was obtained from a man between 65 and 79 years old in good health. The sample comprised blood.

The CDR3 is CASSSLSGRSYNEQFF. The nucleotide sequence reads TGTGCCAGCAGCTCACTTAGCGGGAGGTCCTACAATGAGCAGTTCTTC. The V and J genes are TRBV6-5 and TRBJ2-1; the central 10 bases match TRBD2. The CDR3 measures 16 amino acids from cysteine to phenylalanine. Only the CDR3 part of the read is kept: 48 bases, read in frame from the first base. Sequences MNHEY (CDR1) and SVGAGI (CDR2) are obtained from the germline V gene. The V end gives up 6 bases and the J end 1 base, leaving 6 bases in the junction not matched to a gene.